These 23 T cell receptor beta chains were all obtained from the same sample, sequenced in a study of blood T cell repertoires in COVID-19. Assay used: immunoSEQ multiplex PCR; TCRdb lists only in-frame clones, some missing. The table lists about 300,000 clones, about nine tenths of them singletons, with about 10% in the top ten. The sample taken for sequencing was PBMCs or T cells enriched from blood (not recorded which). The source of these receptors is a woman in her late teens or twenties who had recovered from COVID-19.

The chain links TRBV6-5 to TRBJ2-7; 9 bases agree with TRBD1. The germline gives CDR1 MNHEY, CDR2 SVGAGI. The CDR3 is 16 residues long. Trimming cost V 0 bases and J 4 bases; bases outside gene matches: 7. In nucleotides, the CDR3 is TGTGCCAGCAGTTACTCGACAATTGGGACAGGGTACGAGCAGTACTTC. This encodes CASSYSTIGTGYEQYF.

The chain links TRBV11-3 to TRBJ2-1, with TRBD1 matching over 9 bases. Germline CDR1 reads SGHNT; CDR2 reads YENEEA. The CDR3 is 14 residues long. Trimming removed 5 bases from V and 10 bases from J; junction bases left unmatched: 9. DNA for the CDR3: TGTGCCAGCAGCACACGACAGGGGGTGGGGGAGCAGTTCTTC. This translates into CASSTRQGVGEQFF. Based on the CDR3 plus reference TRBV11-3 and TRBJ2-1, the full variable domain is EAGVVQSPRYKIIEKKQPVAFWCNPISGHNTLYWYLQNLGQGPELLIRYENEEAVDDSQLPKDRFSAERLKGVDSTLKIQPAELGDSAVYLCASSTRQGVGEQFFGPGTRLTVL.

The CDR3 loop reads CASSEPKAGAVNEKLFF. The CDR3 DNA reads TGCGCCAGCAGTGAGCCCAAGGCGGGGGCTGTTAATGAAAAACTGTTTTTT. The chain carries TRBV10-2 and TRBJ1-4, with a possible D match to TRBD1 (6 bases). The CDR3 is 17 amino acids. The V gene's germline CDR1 is WSHSY and CDR2 SAAADI. Trimming stripped 2 bases from V and 4 bases from J, with 17 bases between.

The rearrangement links TRBV6-5 to TRBJ1-1, with 7 bases aligning to TRBD1. Unmatched junction bases numbered 3, after V lost 4 bases and J lost 1 base. Germline V lookup: CDR1 MNHEY, CDR2 SVGAGI. The CDR3 length is 14 residues. The CDR3 reads CASSFDRANTEAFF. The CDR3 DNA sequence: TGTGCCAGCAGTTTTGACAGGGCGAACACTGAAGCTTTCTTT.

This clone showed up just once. The chain has TRBV5-1 and TRBJ2-2; 14 nucleotides align to TRBD2. V shed 3 bases, J shed 5 bases, and the junction held 9 bases outside the gene matches. This CDR3 has 18 residues. Germline assignment: CDR1 SGHRS and CDR2 YFSETQ. This chain's CDR3 is CASSSLGTSGSRTGELFF. CDR3 bases: TGCGCCAGCAGCTCTCTCGGGACTAGCGGGAGTCGAACCGGGGAGCTGTTTTTT.

The chain combines TRBV19 with TRBJ1-6; 7 bases map to TRBD1. CDR3 length equals 15 residues. From germline, CDR1 is LNHDA and CDR2 SQIVND (reference sequence). The V gene end was trimmed by 7 bases and the J gene end by 10 bases; junction bases not matched to a gene: 13. The CDR3 bases are TGTGCCAGTACTAACCGCGGGCAGGGGGACTCACCCCTCCACTTT. Encoded protein: CASTNRGQGDSPLHF.

This chain links TRBV28 with TRBJ1-1, with D possibly TRBD1 on 5 matching bases. CDR1 and CDR2 from the germline V gene are MDHEN and SYDVKM. V was shortened by 5 bases and J by 8 bases, with 15 bases between the two germline ends. The CDR3 runs 13 residues. The CDR3 region has the DNA TGTGCCAGCAGTCCTTTGACAGTAAGGGAAGCTTTCTTT. Protein sequence: CASSPLTVREAFF.

CDR3 residues: CASTGDGYGYTF. In DNA, the CDR3 is TGTGCCAGCACGGGGGACGGCTATGGCTACACCTTC. The rearrangement links TRBV27 to TRBJ1-2; perhaps TRBD1 as D (5 bases). The germline V gene has CDR1 MNHEY and CDR2 SMNVEV (reference sequence). The CDR3 has 12 residues. V lost 7 bases to trimming and J lost 4 bases, with 10 bases between them.

V is TRBV15 and J is TRBJ2-4, with D possibly matching TRBD1 (6 bases). The germline CDR1 and CDR2 sequences are LNHNV and YYDKDF (reference sequence). The CDR3 spans 15 residues. V was shortened by 4 bases and J by 5 bases, with 15 bases between the two germline ends. CDR3 loop: CATSTWVSGENIQYF. CDR3 DNA sequence: TGTGCCACCAGCACTTGGGTGTCAGGGGAAAACATTCAGTACTTC.

This rearrangement joins TRBV5-6 to TRBJ2-1; tentative D call: TRBD1 (5 bases). Germline CDR1 reads SGHDT; CDR2 reads YYEEEE. V was cut by 4 bases and J by 6 bases, with 8 bases left in between. CDR3 size: 12 residues. The CDR3 region has the DNA TGTGCCAGCAGCCAAGACAGCAATGAGCAGTTCTTC. This sequence encodes CASSQDSNEQFF.

This rearrangement joins TRBV30 to TRBJ2-1, with unresolved D. V lost 5 bases to trimming and J lost 0 bases, with 8 bases between them. Germline CDR1 is GTSNPN and CDR2 is SVGIG (reference sequence). CDR3 size: 13 residues. The DNA of the CDR3 is TGTGCCTGGGAACAGTACTCCTACAATGAGCAGTTCTTC. It encodes CAWEQYSYNEQFF.

The chain combines TRBV11-2 with TRBJ2-7; 10 nucleotides match TRBD2. The germline V gene encodes CDR1 SGHAT and CDR2 FQNNGV. The trim removed 0 bases at V and 4 bases at J, leaving 9 bases unmatched. This CDR3 is built from 17 residues. The CDR3 protein is CASSLDWASGGPYEQYF. CDR3 bases: TGTGCCAGCAGCTTAGACTGGGCTAGCGGGGGTCCTTACGAGCAGTACTTC.

V usage is TRBV5-4 and J usage is TRBJ1-2; D not resolved. The CDR3 has 14 amino acids. Germline CDR1 and CDR2: SGHNT and YYREEE (reference sequence). V was clipped by 0 bases and J by 4 bases, with 10 bases between them. The CDR3 sequence: CASSLASRGYGYTF. In nucleotides, the CDR3 is TGTGCCAGCAGCTTGGCTAGCAGAGGCTATGGCTACACCTTC. Drawing the rest from reference TRBV5-4 and TRBJ1-2, the complete variable domain is ETGVTQSPTHLIKTRGQQVTLRCSSQSGHNTVSWYQQALGQGPQFIFQYYREEENGRGNFPPRFSGLQFPNYSSELNVNALELDDSALYLCASSLASRGYGYTFGSGTRLTVV.

This clone occurred a few times. The chain uses TRBV7-8 and TRBJ1-4; unclear D gene. Trimming removed 1 base from V and 0 bases from J, with 3 bases in between. The germline V gene encodes CDR1 SGHVS and CDR2 FQNEAQ. The CDR3 is made up of 14 amino acids. Written as DNA, the CDR3 is TGTGCCAGCAGCTTAGGAGCAACTAATGAAAAACTGTTTTTT. This gives the protein CASSLGATNEKLFF.

The V call is TRBV10-3, the J call TRBJ1-2; D gene uncertain. Deletions cut 3 bases from V and 0 bases from J, with 5 bases between. The CDR3 is 13 residues long. Germline CDR1 and CDR2: ENHRY and SYGVKD. The CDR3 spells CAISDGANYGYTF. The DNA of the CDR3 is TGTGCCATCAGTGACGGAGCTAACTATGGCTACACCTTC.

V gene TRBV9 combines with J gene TRBJ2-5; tentatively, D is TRBD2 (6 bases). Trimming stripped 0 bases from V and 5 bases from J, with 14 bases between. Per the germline V gene, CDR1 is SGDLS and CDR2 is YYNGEE. The CDR3 spans 15 residues. The CDR3 DNA is TGTGCCAGCAGCGTAGGGGACCCTCGGGGGGAGACCCAGTACTTC. The encoded protein is CASSVGDPRGETQYF.

The V call is TRBV10-3, the J call TRBJ2-6, with D unresolved. Germline-derived CDR1 and CDR2 are ENHRY and SYGVKD. V shed 7 bases and J shed 2 bases, with 9 bases lying between them. The CDR3 is 14 amino acids. CDR3 DNA sequence: TGTGCCATCACTCCTACGCCTGGGGCCAACGTCCTGACTTTC. Amino acid sequence: CAITPTPGANVLTF.

This clone was seen a handful of times. The rearrangement links TRBV28 to TRBJ2-7, with D perhaps matching TRBD2 (7 bases). Per germline, CDR1 MDHEN and CDR2 SYDVKM. Between the trimmed V and J ends, which lost 3 bases and 2 bases, there was a span of 11 bases. The CDR3 spans 14 residues. CDR3 loop: CASSLGGPTYEQYF. DNA of the CDR3: TGTGCCAGCAGTTTGGGGGGGCCCACCTACGAGCAGTACTTC.

This clone was recorded once. The chain recombines TRBV18 with TRBJ1-2, with a possible D match to TRBD1 (6 bases). This CDR3 has 14 residues. Per germline, CDR1 KGHSH and CDR2 LQKENI. The V end lost 3 bases, the J end lost 8 bases, and 16 bases lay between the germline ends. CDR3 amino acids: CASSPEEQGLGYTF. The CDR3 coding sequence is TGTGCCAGCTCACCGGAAGAACAGGGATTAGGCTACACCTTC.

This clone has a handful of counts. The V and J genes are TRBV28 and TRBJ1-4; tentative D call: TRBD1 (5 bases). Germline lookup yields CDR1 MDHEN and CDR2 SYDVKM. The germline V and J ends were trimmed by 3 bases and 8 bases, with 13 bases remaining between them. The CDR3 totals 14 residues. CDR3 amino acids: CASSFRGGGEKLFF. The CDR3 DNA reads as TGTGCCAGCAGTTTTAGGGGAGGAGGGGAAAAACTGTTTTTT.

This chain joins TRBV21-1 and TRBJ1-1. TRBV21-1 corresponds to a pseudogene. CDR3 length equals 16 residues. The CDR3 here is CASSKRGEGENTEAFF. For the CDR3, the DNA is TGTGCCAGCAGCAAGCGGGGAGAAGGGGAGAACACTGAAGCTTTCTTT.

The rearrangement uses TRBV7-8 and TRBJ2-2, with 9 bases fitting TRBD2. This CDR3 region has 16 residues. Losses at the gene ends were 5 bases for V and 2 bases for J; bases not matched to a gene: 6. Germline-derived CDR1 and CDR2 are SGHVS and FQNEAQ. The DNA of the CDR3 is TGTGCCAGCAGCGCTCGAGCGGGGGGAAACACCGGGGAGCTGTTTTTT. Translation: CASSARAGGNTGELFF. The whole variable domain, filled in from reference TRBV7-8 and TRBJ2-2, reads GAGVSQSPRYKVAKRGQDVALRCDPISGHVSLFWYQQALGQGPEFLTYFQNEAQLDKSGLPSDRFFAERPEGSVSTLKIQRTQQEDSAVYLCASSARAGGNTGELFFGEGSRLTVL.

This clone was detected only once. The V and J genes are TRBV19 and TRBJ2-7, with 7 bases fitting TRBD1. Germline V gene lookup returns CDR1 LNHDA and CDR2 SQIVND (reference sequence). The CDR3 extends over 14 amino acids. After removal of 5 bases from V and 1 base from J, the junction contained 5 bases not matched to a gene. CDR3 nucleotide sequence: TGTGCCAGTAGTTCGACAGGGAGTTCCTACGAGCAGTACTTC. This codes for CASSSTGSSYEQYF.